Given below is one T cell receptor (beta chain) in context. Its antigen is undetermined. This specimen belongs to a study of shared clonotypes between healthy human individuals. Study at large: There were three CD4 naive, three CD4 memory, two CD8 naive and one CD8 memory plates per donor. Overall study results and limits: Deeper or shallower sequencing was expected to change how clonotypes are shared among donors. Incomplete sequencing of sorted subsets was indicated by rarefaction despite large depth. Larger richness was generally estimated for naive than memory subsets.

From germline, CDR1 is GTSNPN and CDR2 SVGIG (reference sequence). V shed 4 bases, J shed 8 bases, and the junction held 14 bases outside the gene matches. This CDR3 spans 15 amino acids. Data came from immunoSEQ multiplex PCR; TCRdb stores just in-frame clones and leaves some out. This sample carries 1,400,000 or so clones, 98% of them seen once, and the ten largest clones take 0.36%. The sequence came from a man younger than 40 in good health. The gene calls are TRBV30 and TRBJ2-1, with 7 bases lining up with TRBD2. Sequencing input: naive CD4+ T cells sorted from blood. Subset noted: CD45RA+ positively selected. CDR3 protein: CAWTSPSGWMDEQFF. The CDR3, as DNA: TGTGCCTGGACCTCCCCTAGCGGATGGATGGATGAGCAGTTCTTC.